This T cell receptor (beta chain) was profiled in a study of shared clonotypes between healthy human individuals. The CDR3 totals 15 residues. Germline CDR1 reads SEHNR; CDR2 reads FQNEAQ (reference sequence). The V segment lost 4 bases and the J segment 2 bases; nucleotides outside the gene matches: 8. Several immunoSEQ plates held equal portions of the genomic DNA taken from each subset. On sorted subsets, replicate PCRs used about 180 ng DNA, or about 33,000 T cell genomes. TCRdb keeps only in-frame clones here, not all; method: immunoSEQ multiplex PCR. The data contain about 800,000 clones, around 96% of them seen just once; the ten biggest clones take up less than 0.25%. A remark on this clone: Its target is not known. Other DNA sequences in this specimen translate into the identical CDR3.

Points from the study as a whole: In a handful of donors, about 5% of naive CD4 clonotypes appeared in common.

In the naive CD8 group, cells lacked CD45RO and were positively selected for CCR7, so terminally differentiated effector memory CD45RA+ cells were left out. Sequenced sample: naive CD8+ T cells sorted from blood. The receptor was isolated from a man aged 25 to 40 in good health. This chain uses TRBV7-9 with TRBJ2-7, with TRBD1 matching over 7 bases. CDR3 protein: CASSSRTGPTYEQYF. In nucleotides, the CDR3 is TGTGCCAGCAGCTCGAGGACAGGCCCGACCTACGAGCAGTACTTC.